This T cell receptor (beta chain) was found in a study of cytomegalovirus exposure and HLA in healthy donors. Study-level findings and limits: In a later analysis, at a false discovery rate of 0.05, some 15,000 TCR beta sequences were associated with HLA alleles. Presence/absence analysis assumed near-uniform sequencing depth across donors. Rare TCR sequences dominated, though some public TCRs recurred in many donors.

PCR was performed using 60 Vbeta and 13 Jbeta primers. Authors' data handling: A later analysis tallied about 80 million unique TCR beta chains, 9 million to 12 million of them shared. TCRdb's copy holds only in-frame clones and misses some; the assay was immunoSEQ multiplex PCR. D and trimming come from the DNA, and the V and J calls and clone size come from that table. Here the sample spans around 200,000 clones, 75% to 85% being singletons. This CDR3 spans 12 amino acids. Germline V gives CDR1 MNHEY, CDR2 SMNVEV (reference sequence). V shed 4 bases and J shed 7 bases, with 8 bases lying between them. Concerning this clone: Its antigen is still unknown. Distinct nucleotide sequences in the sample also encode this CDR3.

This receptor was taken from a woman aged 18-29 years in good health and CMV-seronegative. This chain uses TRBV27 with TRBJ1-5; possibly TRBD1 for D (6 bases). Sequencing was performed on PBMCs. CDR3 residues: CASSSGVQPQHF. Here the CDR3 DNA reads TGTGCCAGCAGTTCAGGGGTCCAGCCCCAGCATTTT.